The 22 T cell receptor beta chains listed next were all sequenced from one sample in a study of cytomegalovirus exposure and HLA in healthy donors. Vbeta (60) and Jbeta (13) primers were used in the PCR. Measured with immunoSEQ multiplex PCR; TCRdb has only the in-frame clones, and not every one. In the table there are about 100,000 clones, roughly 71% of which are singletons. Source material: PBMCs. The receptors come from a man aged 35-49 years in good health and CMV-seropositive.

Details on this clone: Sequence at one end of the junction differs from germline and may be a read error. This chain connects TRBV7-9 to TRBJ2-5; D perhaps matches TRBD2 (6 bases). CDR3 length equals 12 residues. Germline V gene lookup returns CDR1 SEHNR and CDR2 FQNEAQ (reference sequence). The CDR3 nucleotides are TGTTCCAGCACCGGCGGGGAAGAGACCCAGTACTTC. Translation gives CSSTGGEETQYF.

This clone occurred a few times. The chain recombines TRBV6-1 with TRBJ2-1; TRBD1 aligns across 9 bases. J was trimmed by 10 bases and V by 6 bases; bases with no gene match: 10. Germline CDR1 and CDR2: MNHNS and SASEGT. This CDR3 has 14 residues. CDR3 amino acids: CASRDGTGIDEQFF. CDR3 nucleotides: TGTGCCAGCAGAGACGGGACAGGGATAGACGAGCAGTTCTTC.

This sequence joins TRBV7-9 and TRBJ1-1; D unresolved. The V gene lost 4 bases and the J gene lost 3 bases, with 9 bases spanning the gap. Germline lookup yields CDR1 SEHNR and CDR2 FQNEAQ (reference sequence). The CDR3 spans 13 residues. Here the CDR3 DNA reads TGTGCCAGCAGCTCCGGGTTATACACTGAAGCTTTCTTT. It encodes CASSSGLYTEAFF.

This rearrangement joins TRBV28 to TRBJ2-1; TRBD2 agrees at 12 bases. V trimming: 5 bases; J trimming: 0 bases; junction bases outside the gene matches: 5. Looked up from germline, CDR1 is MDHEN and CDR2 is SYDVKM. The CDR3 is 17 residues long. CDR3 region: CASSHLAGGSSYNEQFF. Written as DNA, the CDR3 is TGTGCCAGCAGTCATCTAGCGGGAGGGAGCTCCTACAATGAGCAGTTCTTC. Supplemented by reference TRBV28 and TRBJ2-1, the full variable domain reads DVKVTQSSRYLVKRTGEKVFLECVQDMDHENMFWYRQDPGLGLRLIYFSYDVKMKEKGDIPEGYSVSREKKERFSLILESASTNQTSMYLCASSHLAGGSSYNEQFFGPGTRLTVL.

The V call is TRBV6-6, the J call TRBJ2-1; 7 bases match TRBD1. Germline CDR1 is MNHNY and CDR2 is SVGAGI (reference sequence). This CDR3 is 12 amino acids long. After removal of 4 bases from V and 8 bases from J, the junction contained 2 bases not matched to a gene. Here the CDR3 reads CASSSTGHEQFF. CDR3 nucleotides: TGTGCCAGCAGTTCGACAGGGCATGAGCAGTTCTTC.

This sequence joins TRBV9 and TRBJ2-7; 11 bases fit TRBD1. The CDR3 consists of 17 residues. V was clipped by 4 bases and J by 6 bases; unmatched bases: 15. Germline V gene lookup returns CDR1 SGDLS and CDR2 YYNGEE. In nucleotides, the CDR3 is TGTGCCAGCAGCTCCGCCCTAACCGGGACAGGGGGGTCCGAGCAGTACTTC. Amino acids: CASSSALTGTGGSEQYF.

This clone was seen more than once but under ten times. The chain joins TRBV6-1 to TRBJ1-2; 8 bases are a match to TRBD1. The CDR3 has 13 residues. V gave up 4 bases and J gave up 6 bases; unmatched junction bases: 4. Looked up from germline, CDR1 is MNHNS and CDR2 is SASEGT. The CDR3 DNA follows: TGTGCCAGCAGTGGACAGGGGACGGATGGCTACACCTTC. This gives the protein CASSGQGTDGYTF.

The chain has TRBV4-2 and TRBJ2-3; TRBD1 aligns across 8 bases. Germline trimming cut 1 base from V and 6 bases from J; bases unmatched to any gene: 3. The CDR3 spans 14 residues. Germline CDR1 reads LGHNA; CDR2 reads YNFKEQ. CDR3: CASSQVGDRDTQYF. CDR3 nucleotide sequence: TGTGCCAGCAGCCAAGTGGGGGACAGGGATACGCAGTATTTT.

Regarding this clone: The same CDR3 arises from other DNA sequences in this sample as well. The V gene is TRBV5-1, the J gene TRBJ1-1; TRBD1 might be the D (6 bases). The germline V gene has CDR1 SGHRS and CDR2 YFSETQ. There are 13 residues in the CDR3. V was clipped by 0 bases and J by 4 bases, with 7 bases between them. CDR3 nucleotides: TGCGCCAGCAGCTTGGGAGGGGGCACTGAAGCTTTCTTT. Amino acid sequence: CASSLGGGTEAFF.

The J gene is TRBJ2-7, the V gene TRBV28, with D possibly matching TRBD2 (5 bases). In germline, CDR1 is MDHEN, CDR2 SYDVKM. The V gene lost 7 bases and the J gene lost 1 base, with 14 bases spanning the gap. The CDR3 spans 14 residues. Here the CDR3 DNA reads TGTGCCAGCACACATCCGGGGTGGTCCTACGAGCAGTACTTC. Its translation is CASTHPGWSYEQYF.

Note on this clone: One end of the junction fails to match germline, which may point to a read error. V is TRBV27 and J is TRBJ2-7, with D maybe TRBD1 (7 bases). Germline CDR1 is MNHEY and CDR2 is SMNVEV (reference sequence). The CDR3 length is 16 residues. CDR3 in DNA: TGTGCCAGCAGTCACGGGATACCGGCAGCACAGGGGACTGGGACCTTC. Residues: CASSHGIPAAQGTGTF.

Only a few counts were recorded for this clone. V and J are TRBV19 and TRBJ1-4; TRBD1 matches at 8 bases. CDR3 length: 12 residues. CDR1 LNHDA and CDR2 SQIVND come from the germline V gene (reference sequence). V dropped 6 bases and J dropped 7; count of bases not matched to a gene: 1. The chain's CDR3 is CASSDRGEKLFF. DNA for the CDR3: TGTGCCAGTAGCGACAGGGGTGAAAAACTGTTTTTT.

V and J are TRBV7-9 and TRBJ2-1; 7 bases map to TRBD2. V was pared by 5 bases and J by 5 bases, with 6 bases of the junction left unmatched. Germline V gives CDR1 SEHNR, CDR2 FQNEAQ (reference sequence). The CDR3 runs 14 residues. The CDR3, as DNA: TGTGCCAGCAGCAATGGACTAGGAAACAATGAGCAGTTCTTC. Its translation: CASSNGLGNNEQFF.

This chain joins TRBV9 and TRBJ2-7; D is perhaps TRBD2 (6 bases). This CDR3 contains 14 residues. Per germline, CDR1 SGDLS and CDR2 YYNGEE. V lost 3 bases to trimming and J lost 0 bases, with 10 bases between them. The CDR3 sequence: CASSAGSSSYEQYF. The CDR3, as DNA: TGTGCCAGCAGCGCCGGGAGTAGCTCCTACGAGCAGTACTTC.

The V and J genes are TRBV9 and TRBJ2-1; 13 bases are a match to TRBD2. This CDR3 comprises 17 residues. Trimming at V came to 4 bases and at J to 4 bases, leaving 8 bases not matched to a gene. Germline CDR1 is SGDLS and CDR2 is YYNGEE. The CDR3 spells CASSLRTSGSLYNEQFF. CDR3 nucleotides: TGTGCCAGCAGCTTAAGGACTAGCGGGAGTCTTTACAATGAGCAGTTCTTC.

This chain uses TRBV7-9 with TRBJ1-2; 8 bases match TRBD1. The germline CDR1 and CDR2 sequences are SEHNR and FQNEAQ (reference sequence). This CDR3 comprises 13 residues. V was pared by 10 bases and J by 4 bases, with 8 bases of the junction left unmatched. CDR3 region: CATDGQGSYGYTF. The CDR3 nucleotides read TGTGCCACCGATGGACAGGGTAGCTATGGCTACACCTTC.

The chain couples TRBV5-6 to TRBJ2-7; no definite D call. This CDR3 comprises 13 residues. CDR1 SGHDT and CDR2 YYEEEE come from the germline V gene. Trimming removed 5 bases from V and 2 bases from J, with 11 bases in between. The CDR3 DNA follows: TGTGCCAGCAGGGGTGGCGGAACCTACGAGCAGTACTTC. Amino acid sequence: CASRGGGTYEQYF. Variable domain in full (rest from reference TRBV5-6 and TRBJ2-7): DAGVTQSPTHLIKTRGQQVTLRCSPKSGHDTVSWYQQALGQGPQFIFQYYEEEERQRGNFPDRFSGHQFPNYSSELNVNALLLGDSALYLCASRGGGTYEQYFGPGTRLTVT.

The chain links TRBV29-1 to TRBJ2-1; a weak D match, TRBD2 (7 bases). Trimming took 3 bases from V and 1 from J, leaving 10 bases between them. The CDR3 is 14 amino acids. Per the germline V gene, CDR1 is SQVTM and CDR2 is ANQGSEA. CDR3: CSVERGGSYNEQFF. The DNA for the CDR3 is TGCAGCGTTGAGAGGGGGGGGTCCTACAATGAGCAGTTCTTC.

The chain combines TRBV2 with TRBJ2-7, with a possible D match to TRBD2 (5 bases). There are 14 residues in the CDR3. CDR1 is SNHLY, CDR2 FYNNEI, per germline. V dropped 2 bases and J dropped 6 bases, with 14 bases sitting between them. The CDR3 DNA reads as TGTGCCAGCAGTGAATGGCTTCCCGGGGTCGAGCAGTACGTC. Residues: CASSEWLPGVEQYV.

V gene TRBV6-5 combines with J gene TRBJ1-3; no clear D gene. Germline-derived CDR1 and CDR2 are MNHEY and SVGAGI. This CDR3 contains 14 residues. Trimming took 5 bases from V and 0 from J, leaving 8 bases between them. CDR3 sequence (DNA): TGTGCCAGCAGTGCTAATCCCTCTGGAAACACCATATATTTT. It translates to CASSANPSGNTIYF.

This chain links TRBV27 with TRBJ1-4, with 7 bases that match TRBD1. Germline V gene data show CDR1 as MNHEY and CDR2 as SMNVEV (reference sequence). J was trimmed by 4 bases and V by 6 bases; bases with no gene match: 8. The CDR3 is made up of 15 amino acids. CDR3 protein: CASRFSGTVNEKLFF. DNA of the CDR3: TGTGCCAGCAGATTCTCCGGGACAGTTAATGAAAAACTGTTTTTT. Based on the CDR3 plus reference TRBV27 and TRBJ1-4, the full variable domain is EAQVTQNPRYLITVTGKKLTVTCSQNMNHEYMSWYRQDPGLGLRQIYYSMNVEVTDKGDVPEGYKVSRKEKRNFPLILESPSPNQTSLYFCASRFSGTVNEKLFFGSGTQLSVL.

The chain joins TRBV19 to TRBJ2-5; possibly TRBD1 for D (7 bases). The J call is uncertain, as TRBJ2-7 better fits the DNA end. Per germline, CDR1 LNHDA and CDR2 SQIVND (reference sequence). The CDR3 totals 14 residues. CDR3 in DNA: TGTGCCAGTGCTAACCGACAGGGAGGTTTCGAGCAGTACTTC. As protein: CASANRQGGFEQYF.